This entry features one T cell receptor (beta chain) sequence. Its cognate antigen is unknown. The data were taken from a study of cytomegalovirus exposure and HLA in healthy donors. The study, taken as a whole, reports: Investigators reported more than 150 TCR beta chains as tied to cytomegalovirus.

The data were produced by immunoSEQ multiplex PCR, yet TCRdb's version contains in-frame clones alone and is incomplete. The sample consists of about 170,000 clones, more than 75% of them appearing once. Material for sequencing was PBMCs. The receptor was isolated from a woman aged 25-40 years in good health and CMV-seronegative.

The CDR3 sequence: CASSEISSAGHRYSQQFF. DNA of the CDR3: TGTGCCAGCAGTGAAATATCTTCAGCGGGACACCGATATTCACAACAGTTCTTC. The chain combines TRBV6-1 with TRBJ2-1, with D perhaps matching TRBD2 (7 bases). This CDR3 is built from 18 residues. CDR1 is MNHNS and CDR2 is SASEGT in the germline V gene. The V and J ends lost 2 bases and 13 bases respectively, with 30 bases between them.